This T cell receptor (beta chain) was sequenced in a study of technical replicates of blood from a handful of donors. Using immunoSEQ multiplex PCR, the repertoire was profiled, and TCRdb retains in-frame clones only, with some absent. Among some 56,000 clones listed, approximately 92% were seen once. The CDR3 consists of 15 residues. The V end lost 6 bases, the J end lost 0 bases, and 15 bases lay between the germline ends. Germline loops: CDR1 KGHSH, CDR2 LQKENI. The chain combines TRBV18 with TRBJ2-7, with no clear D. Sample: PBMCs. This receptor was taken from a human donor in good health. Some clones in this sample may be carry-over from other donors' samples. In DNA, the CDR3 is TGTGCCAGCTCCCCCGGTACGCCGAGCTCCTACGAGCAGTACTTC. Translated: CASSPGTPSSYEQYF. Full variable domain (missing parts from reference TRBV18 and TRBJ2-7): NAGVMQNPRHLVRRRGQEARLRCSPMKGHSHVYWYRQLPEEGLKFMVYLQKENIIDESGMPKERFSAEFPKEGPSILRIQQVVRGDSAAYFCASSPGTPSSYEQYFGPGTRLTVT.